The 6 T cell receptor beta chains reported below all come from one sample, sequenced in a study of radiotherapy plus CTLA-4 blockade in lung cancer (dated by TCRdb to about 2018). The library was generated by the immunoSEQ multiplex PCR assay. The immuneACCESS repertoire file appears here via TCRdb, limited to in-frame rearrangements. These files lack a portion of the clones; in checked studies, under half of the deficit traces to unresolved V genes, and the cause of the others is not known. The sample table records 81,000 or so clones; around nine tenths of these occur just once. The ten largest clones take up 0.87% of the sample. The sequencing used peripheral blood, collected from a patient treated with radiotherapy plus ipilimumab. The receptors derive from a human donor with non-small cell lung cancer who had stable disease on radiotherapy plus ipilimumab.

This clone has only a few counts. The gene calls are TRBV29-1 and TRBJ2-5; 8 nucleotides agree with TRBD2. Looked up from germline, CDR1 is SQVTM and CDR2 is ANQGSEA. This CDR3 has 14 amino acids. V was pared by 8 bases and J by 0 bases, with 8 bases of the junction left unmatched. The CDR3 spells CSLPGRGDQETQYF. The CDR3 DNA sequence: TGCAGCCTGCCGGGGCGGGGGGACCAAGAGACCCAGTACTTC.

The rearrangement uses TRBV27 and TRBJ1-2, with TRBD1 identical over 7 bases. After removal of 7 bases from V and 4 bases from J, the junction contained 12 bases not matched to a gene. From germline, CDR1 is MNHEY and CDR2 SMNVEV (reference sequence). CDR3 length: 15 residues. The CDR3 DNA reads as TGTGCCAGCACCCAGGGGGGAGGGGTAAGCTATGGCTACACCTTC. This encodes CASTQGGGVSYGYTF.

This clone was counted between two and nine times. The rearrangement links TRBV15 to TRBJ2-7; D remains ambiguous. The V and J ends lost 0 bases and 3 bases respectively, with 12 bases between them. Germline assignment: CDR1 LNHNV and CDR2 YYDKDF (reference sequence). The CDR3 has 15 residues. CDR3 region: CATSRDFVENYEQYF. CDR3 nucleotides: TGTGCCACCAGCAGAGATTTTGTGGAGAACTACGAGCAGTACTTC.

A note on this clone: Other DNA sequences in the same sample also yield this CDR3. The gene calls are TRBV7-3 and TRBJ2-3; TRBD2 might be the D (5 bases). Per germline, CDR1 SGHTA and CDR2 FQGTGA. The CDR3 loop spans 15 amino acids. V was clipped by 2 bases and J by 0 bases, with 9 bases between them. Here the CDR3 reads CASSLLAGSTDTQYF. The CDR3, as DNA: TGTGCCAGCAGCTTACTCGCGGGTAGCACAGATACGCAGTATTTT. The full variable domain, completed using reference TRBV7-3 and TRBJ2-3, is GAGVSQTPSNKVTEKGKYVELRCDPISGHTALYWYRQSLGQGPEFLIYFQGTGAADDSGLPNDRFFAVRPEGSVSTLKIQRTERGDSAVYLCASSLLAGSTDTQYFGPGTRLTVL.

This clone was recorded a few times. This rearrangement joins TRBV20-1 to TRBJ1-1; D remains ambiguous. Trimming pared 5 bases from V and 3 bases from J, leaving 4 bases between. Germline V gene data show CDR1 as DFQATT and CDR2 as SNEGSKA (reference sequence). This CDR3 region has 10 residues. CDR3 amino acids: CSALDTEAFF. CDR3 nucleotide sequence: TGCAGTGCTCTTGACACTGAAGCTTTCTTT.

The V gene is TRBV25-1, the J gene TRBJ2-1, with TRBD2 as a possible D gene (5 bases). The V end was cut by 6 bases, the J end by 6 bases, with 18 bases between. Germline V gives CDR1 MGHDK, CDR2 SYGVNS. This CDR3 has 15 residues. Here the CDR3 reads CASSRYSARSNEQFF. Here the CDR3 DNA reads TGTGCCAGCAGCCGATATAGCGCTAGGTCCAATGAGCAGTTCTTC.